These 2 T cell receptor beta chains were sequenced from one sample in a study of Ad26.COV2.S vaccination and SARS-CoV-2 variants. The method was immunoSEQ multiplex PCR; TCRdb's version includes in-frame clones alone and lacks a portion of them. Of hundreds of thousands of clones listed, 89% are singletons. Treatment defined: about 20 received Ad26.COV2.S at low or high dose, single or two shots; about 5 received placebo; per-sample allocation not given. Samples were taken on day 63 after the first vaccine or placebo injection. The material sequenced was peripheral blood, taken in a trial of Ad26.COV2.S vaccine versus placebo. The receptors derive from a person aged 18-65 years who received the Ad26.COV2.S COVID-19 vaccine or a placebo.

V is TRBV27 and J is TRBJ1-5, with D perhaps matching TRBD1 (5 bases). V was cut by 3 bases and J by 3 bases, with 15 bases left in between. The CDR3 runs 16 residues. The V gene's germline CDR1 is MNHEY and CDR2 SMNVEV (reference sequence). The CDR3 here is CASSFGGGRLNQPQHF. The CDR3 coding sequence is TGTGCCAGCAGTTTTGGGGGTGGCAGGCTCAATCAGCCCCAGCATTTT.

On this clone: Additional DNA sequences in this sample encode the identical CDR3. J is TRBJ2-2 and V is TRBV3-1 (or the pseudogene TRBV3-2); no firm D call. The CDR3 is 11 residues long. V was cut by 2 bases and J by 8 bases, with 3 bases left in between. Germline CDR1 is LGHDT and CDR2 is YNNKEL (reference sequence). The chain's CDR3 is CASSQSGELFF. The CDR3 bases are TGTGCCAGCAGCCAATCAGGGGAGCTGTTTTTT.